This T cell receptor beta chain comes out of a study of blood T cells in healthy people across ages. As for this clonotype: The target antigen is unknown.

CDR1 is SGHRS and CDR2 is YFSETQ in the germline V gene. V shed 4 bases, J shed 8 bases, and the junction held 8 bases outside the gene matches. The CDR3 spans 15 residues. Per sample, extraction of total RNA gave at least 6 micrograms in every case. Study-level findings and limits: Long-lived donors carried more naive CD4+ cells and greater diversity than aged donors.

Next came a second PCR, run for about 7 to 12 cycles, which used a sample-barcoded 5' primer along with a J-beta primer mix. MiXCR was run by TCRdb on the 5' RACE reads, yielding one entry per CDR3 protein. The repertoire holds 720,000 or so distinct CDR3 sequences, with around 43% as singletons. This sequence was found in a man older than 75 in good health. This chain joins TRBV5-1 and TRBJ2-1; 11 nucleotides align to TRBD2. The sequencing input was blood. CDR3 protein: CASSPSTSGEHEQFF. CDR3 nucleotides: TGCGCCAGCAGCCCTTCGACTAGCGGGGAACATGAGCAGTTCTTC. The full variable domain, with the rest looked up from reference TRBV5-1 and TRBJ2-1, is KAGVTQTPRYLIKTRGQQVTLSCSPISGHRSVSWYQQTPGQGLQFLFEYFSETQRNKGNFPGRFSGRQFSNSRSEMNVSTLELGDSALYLCASSPSTSGEHEQFFGPGTRLTVL.